These T cell receptor beta chains were read from a single sample in a study of T cells in Graves' hyperthyroidism and ophthalmopathy. TCRdb analysed the multiplex PCR reads with MiXCR anew, one entry per CDR3 protein. The sample holds hundreds of thousands of distinct CDR3 sequences; around 42% are singletons and the top ten take about 7.8%. Material for sequencing was peripheral blood or thyroid tissue (not recorded which). The receptors shown here come from a young woman with Graves' hyperthyroidism. The CDR3 runs from the conserved cysteine through the conserved F or W. A D gene is named only where the DNA matches it firmly. Rows give clone size only sometimes, using once, few, many, or a class for an expanded clone.

j_call clone_size v_call d_call cdr3_aa cdr3_nt
TRBJ2-5 NA TRBV12-3/TRBV12-4 TRBD1 CASSWGQGYQETQYF TGTGCCAGCAGTTGGGGACAGGGCTACCAAGAGACCCAGTACTTC
TRBJ1-5 NA TRBV29-1 NA CSRSGLRQPQHF TGCAGCCGGTCGGGGCTTAGGCAGCCCCAGCATTTT
TRBJ2-7 NA TRBV7-8 NA CASSPTRVGGYEQYF TGTGCCAGCAGCCCAACAAGGGTTGGCGGCTACGAGCAGTACTTC
TRBJ2-5 many TRBV29-1 NA CSVERGQETQYF TGCAGCGTTGAACGGGGGCAAGAGACCCAGTACTTC
TRBJ1-5 many TRBV2 NA CASSTEGGDQPQHF TGTGCCAGTAGTACCGAGGGGGGCGATCAGCCCCAGCATTTT
TRBJ1-2 NA TRBV2 NA CASSEVRAGNGYTF TGTGCCAGCAGTGAAGTACGGGCAGGCAATGGCTACACCTTC
TRBJ1-1 many TRBV2 NA CASWEQGEVNTEAFF TGTGCCAGCTGGGAGCAGGGCGAGGTGAACACTGAAGCTTTCTTT
TRBJ2-5 NA TRBV10-3 TRBD2 CAITQGLAGQETQYF TGTGCCATCACCCAAGGACTAGCGGGACAAGAGACCCAGTACTTC
TRBJ2-5 few TRBV20-1 NA CSARETPQETQYF TGCAGTGCTAGAGAGACACCCCAAGAGACCCAGTACTTC
TRBJ1-1 NA TRBV12-3/TRBV12-4 NA CASGLAGRKAFF TGTGCTAGTGGTTTGGCAGGCAGGAAAGCTTTCTTT